One sample yielded the 4 T cell receptor beta chains listed below, sequenced in a study of technical replicates of blood from several donors. Measured with immunoSEQ multiplex PCR; TCRdb has only the in-frame clones, and not every one. Of approximately 77,000 clones listed, 85% to 95% are singletons. The specimen was T cells isolated from PBMCs. All receptors come from a human donor in good health.

V and J are TRBV7-3 and TRBJ2-3; D uncertain. The CDR3 extends over 14 amino acids. Trimming cost V 5 bases and J 7 bases, with 16 bases left between them. Looked up from germline, CDR1 is SGHTA and CDR2 is FQGTGA. The CDR3 here is CASSLPGRTNTQYF. DNA for the CDR3: TGTGCCAGCAGCCTCCCTGGCCGAACCAATACGCAGTATTTT.

This chain joins TRBV6-1 and TRBJ2-7; D is unresolved. This CDR3 spans 15 amino acids. V was cut by 2 bases and J by 0 bases, with 11 bases left in between. Germline CDR1 is MNHNS and CDR2 is SASEGT. CDR3: CASSELRWSSYEQYF. The CDR3 nucleotides are TGTGCCAGCAGTGAATTAAGGTGGAGCTCCTACGAGCAGTACTTC.

V is TRBV30 and J is TRBJ2-3; perhaps TRBD2 as D (6 bases). CDR1 GTSNPN and CDR2 SVGIG come from the germline V gene (reference sequence). This CDR3 is 14 amino acids long. Trimming left V 4 bases short and J 0 bases short, with 11 bases between. CDR3 region: CAWTGGISTDTQYF. For the CDR3, the DNA is TGTGCCTGGACTGGCGGGATAAGCACAGATACGCAGTATTTT.

The chain couples TRBV19 to TRBJ2-7, with 7 bases that match TRBD1. This CDR3 is 16 amino acids long. The V gene end was trimmed by 5 bases and the J gene end by 2 bases; junction bases not matched to a gene: 12. Germline V gene sequence: CDR1 LNHDA, CDR2 SQIVND (reference sequence). In nucleotides, the CDR3 is TGTGCCAGTAGTGTCGACAGGGAGTGGGACACCTACGAGCAGTACTTC. Its protein product is CASSVDREWDTYEQYF.